This T cell receptor (beta chain) came from a study of post-analysis software for immune sequencing data (dated by TCRdb to the mid-2010s). Looking at the study overall: Relapsing-remitting, secondary progressive and progressive-relapsing multiple sclerosis were recorded as disease courses, and subtype annotation was lacking for some patients. Patient repertoires were compared against roughly 10 previously published healthy control repertoires from donors aged about 6 to 27 years. A subset of samples was prepared in parallel using single-end sample barcoding, then pooled and co-amplified after Illumina adapter ligation. General findings and caveats noted by the study authors: Direct clustering with F measure showed strong co-clustering of samples prepared in the same batch, prompting a batch-effect correction. The multiple sclerosis patient group was slightly younger than the control group. Compared with controls, multiple sclerosis patients had significantly lower normalized Chao1 diversity, a finding suggesting substantial peripheral T-cell clonal expansion. Significantly higher frequencies in patients than in controls were found for roughly 5 TRBV segments, including TRBV5-6, TRBV5-1 and TRBV20-1.

Library generation was performed with PCR. Sequencing was carried out with an Illumina HiSeq 2500. To reduce PCR and sequencing biases, unique molecular identifiers were built into the TCR beta cDNA libraries. Some 500,000 cDNA molecules were obtained for every 1 to 10 million input T cells, so each molecule roughly corresponded to one T cell. The same protocol used for the earlier healthy control dataset was applied to prepare and sequence the patient libraries. Within a given batch, samples were prepared together, multiplexed and sequenced on the same HiSeq lane. The authors processed their data as follows. Raw barcoded reads were processed with MIGEC, and single-read molecular identifier groups were discarded before consensus assembly and CDR3 extraction. VDJtools was used for post-analysis of the clonotype tables, and diversity was normalized by down-sampling every dataset to the size of the smallest sample. To correct batch-related cross-sample contamination, repertoire overlap clustering matched CDR3 amino acid sequences but not nucleotide sequences. TCRdb applied fastp at Q25 and MiXCR to the public reads, then kept only in-frame beta chains. Merged by CDR3 protein, the rows form single entries marked with the most common genes and DNA. The V and J calls come from TCRdb's annotation, not from the publication. For this sample the table gives 500,000 to 600,000 distinct CDR3 sequences, of which around 44% were detected only once. The ten largest clones add up to around 1.7% of the sample.

This clonotype showed up just a few times. No cognate antigen has been identified for it. No much larger clonotype is one base removed from it; base qualities were not supplied. To demonstrate the VDJtools post-analysis software, TCR beta repertoires were profiled from the peripheral blood of 10 to 15 young patients with multiple sclerosis. The multiple sclerosis patients were children and adolescents ranging in age from roughly 6 to 15 years. The germline V gene sets CDR1 to SQVTM and CDR2 to ANQGSEA. V is reduced by 4 bases and J by 0 bases, leaving a spacing of 10 bases between them. The CDR3 sequence holds 13 residues, the cysteine and phenylalanine included. The entry retains the CDR3 DNA only, 39 bases that are in frame from base 1.

This TCR was recovered from a girl between 10 and 17 years old with multiple sclerosis. Input material: blood. This receptor chain uses TRBV29-1 and TRBJ2-7; perhaps TRBD1 is the D gene, with 6 bases matching. The DNA is as follows: TGCAGCGTTGTAGGGGACACCTCCTACGAGCAGTACTTC. Protein translation: CSVVGDTSYEQYF.